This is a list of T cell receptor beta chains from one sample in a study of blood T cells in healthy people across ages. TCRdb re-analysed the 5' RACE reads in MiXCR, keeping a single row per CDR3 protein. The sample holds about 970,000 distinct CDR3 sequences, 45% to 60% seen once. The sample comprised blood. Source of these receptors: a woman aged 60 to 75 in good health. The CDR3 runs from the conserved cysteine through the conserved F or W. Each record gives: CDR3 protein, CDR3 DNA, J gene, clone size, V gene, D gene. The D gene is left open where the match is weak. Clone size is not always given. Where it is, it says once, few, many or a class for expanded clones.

CASRGSLTRGSLHF	TGTGCCAGCCGGGGCAGCCTGACTAGGGGGTCCCTCCACTTT	TRBJ1-6	-	TRBV12-3/TRBV12-4	-
CASSLAGGWTDTQYF	TGCGCCAGCAGCTTGGCCGGGGGATGGACAGATACGCAGTATTTT	TRBJ2-3	-	TRBV5-1	-
CASRQLRGQGIYEQYF	TGTGCCAGCAGGCAATTGAGGGGACAGGGGATCTACGAGCAGTACTTC	TRBJ2-7	few	TRBV28	TRBD1
CASRSQGKGYEQYF	TGTGCCAGCAGGAGTCAGGGGAAAGGATACGAGCAGTACTTC	TRBJ2-7	-	TRBV5-5	-
CASSQGLWDSAQETQYF	TGCGCCAGCAGCCAAGGGTTGTGGGACAGTGCTCAAGAGACCCAGTACTTC	TRBJ2-5	-	TRBV4-1	TRBD1
CASRRTEYDYTF	TGTGCCAGCCGACGGACAGAATATGACTACACCTTC	TRBJ1-2	once	TRBV2	-
CASSQERTSGRAYEQYF	TGCGCCAGCAGCCAAGAGAGGACTAGCGGGAGGGCCTACGAGCAGTACTTC	TRBJ2-7	-	TRBV4-3	TRBD2
CASSLLGSDTQYF	TGTGCCAGCAGTTTACTAGGATCAGATACGCAGTATTTT	TRBJ2-3	-	TRBV27	-
CSARKGAFSYEQYF	TGCAGTGCCCGAAAGGGGGCTTTCTCCTACGAGCAGTACTTC	TRBJ2-7	few	TRBV20-1	TRBD1
CASSHTLAGFTDTQYF	TGTGCCAGCAGCCACACACTAGCGGGCTTCACAGATACGCAGTATTTT	TRBJ2-3	-	TRBV7-9	TRBD2
CASTQVGTGSYEQYF	TGTGCCAGCACCCAGGTGGGGACAGGGTCCTACGAGCAGTACTTC	TRBJ2-7	-	TRBV6-5	TRBD1
CASSATSGLSTDTQYF	TGTGCCAGCAGCGCCACTAGCGGACTTAGCACAGATACGCAGTATTTT	TRBJ2-3	few	TRBV9	TRBD2
CASSYWGDTEAFF	TGTGCCAGCAGCTATTGGGGGGACACTGAAGCTTTCTTT	TRBJ1-1	few	TRBV3-1	-
CASSHTGGAYEKLFF	TGCGCCAGCAGCCATACAGGGGGGGCCTACGAAAAACTGTTTTTT	TRBJ1-4	few	TRBV4-3	TRBD1
CASSLARGILAPRLTLGANVLTF	TGTGCCAGCAGCTTGGCCAGGGGCATACTAGCGCCCCGCCTGACCCTCGGGGCCAACGTCCTGACTTTC	TRBJ2-6	-	TRBV5-4	-
CASSRLAGTHEQYF	TGTGCCAGCAGTCGACTAGCGGGGACCCACGAGCAGTACTTC	TRBJ2-7	-	TRBV28	TRBD2
CASSLRTDSADTQYF	TGTGCCAGCAGTTTAAGGACAGATAGCGCAGATACGCAGTATTTT	TRBJ2-3	few	TRBV12-3/TRBV12-4	-
CASSILAGAANYYEQYF	TGTGCCAGCAGCATCCTAGCGGGAGCAGCTAATTACTACGAGCAGTACTTC	TRBJ2-7	-	TRBV7-6	TRBD2
CASSPSKDWDNEQFF	TGCGCCAGCAGCCCTAGCAAGGACTGGGACAATGAGCAGTTCTTC	TRBJ2-1	-	TRBV4-1	-
CASSAYPQETQYF	TGTGCCAGCAGTGCGTACCCTCAAGAGACCCAGTACTTC	TRBJ2-5	-	TRBV25-1	-
CSVSGPYSNQPQHF	TGCAGCGTCTCGGGACCGTATAGCAATCAGCCCCAGCATTTT	TRBJ1-5	-	TRBV29-1	-
CASSKQGNSQFF	TGCGCCAGCAGCAAACAGGGGAACTCTCAGTTCTTC	TRBJ2-1	-	TRBV5-1	TRBD1
CSAGRDYHIYEQYF	TGCAGTGCAGGCCGGGACTACCACATCTACGAGCAGTACTTC	TRBJ2-7	-	TRBV20-1	TRBD2
CASSRSSSINFYNEQFF	TGTGCCAGCAGCCGATCTAGTTCCATCAACTTCTACAATGAGCAGTTCTTC	TRBJ2-1	-	TRBV3-1	-
CASSLGIGNIQYF	TGTGCCAGCAGCTTAGGGATAGGAAACATTCAGTACTTC	TRBJ2-4	-	TRBV7-2	-
CASSLAVTPQPQHF	TGTGCCAGCAGTTTAGCGGTTACCCCTCAGCCCCAGCATTTT	TRBJ1-5	-	TRBV28	-
CASSPVLVSKNIQYF	TGTGCCAGCTCACCGGTGTTGGTCTCCAAAAACATTCAGTACTTC	TRBJ2-4	-	TRBV18	-
CASSLNFGQGVDEQYF	TGTGCCAGCAGCTTGAATTTTGGTCAGGGGGTCGACGAGCAGTACTTC	TRBJ2-7	few	TRBV11-1	TRBD1
CASSNPGHTDTQYF	TGTGCCAGCAGTAATCCCGGACACACAGATACGCAGTATTTT	TRBJ2-3	-	TRBV28	-
CATSTRLAGLDTQYF	TGTGCCACCAGCACTCGACTAGCGGGATTAGATACGCAGTATTTT	TRBJ2-3	-	TRBV15	TRBD2
CASSLVLQKRDTQYF	TGCGCCAGCAGCTTGGTCCTCCAAAAGAGGGATACGCAGTATTTT	TRBJ2-3	-	TRBV5-1	-
CASSELAGFSYNEQFF	TGCGCCAGCAGCGAACTAGCGGGGTTCTCCTACAATGAGCAGTTCTTC	TRBJ2-1	-	TRBV5-1	TRBD2
CAWSVHGGRLYNSPLHF	TGTGCCTGGAGTGTACATGGGGGGCGCTTGTATAATTCACCCCTCCACTTT	TRBJ1-6	-	TRBV30	-
CSLTLAGSLTDTQYF	TGCAGCTTAACTTTAGCGGGATCCCTCACAGATACGCAGTATTTT	TRBJ2-3	few	TRBV29-1	TRBD2
CSARLAGGGDEQFF	TGCAGTGCTCGACTAGCGGGAGGTGGCGATGAGCAGTTCTTC	TRBJ2-1	few	TRBV20-1	TRBD2
CASSPHWAGTNNEQFF	TGCGCCAGCAGCCCGCACTGGGCGGGGACAAACAATGAGCAGTTCTTC	TRBJ2-1	few	TRBV4-1	-
CASSLRRGGATSGSTNEQYF	TGTGCCAGCAGCTTAAGGAGAGGGGGCGCGACTAGCGGGAGTACCAACGAGCAGTACTTC	TRBJ2-7	few	TRBV7-2	TRBD2
CSAPLPTTGKNTEAFF	TGCAGTGCTCCCCTACCAACGACAGGGAAGAACACTGAAGCTTTCTTT	TRBJ1-1	-	TRBV20-1	TRBD1
CATSSAGACEQYF	TGTGCCACCAGCAGTGCTGGGGCCTGCGAGCAGTACTTC	TRBJ2-7	-	TRBV15	-
CASSQLTHATSGSSNEQFF	TGTGCCAGCAGTCAACTTACCCACGCGACTAGCGGGAGTTCAAATGAGCAGTTCTTC	TRBJ2-1	-	TRBV27	TRBD2
CASSQVRGTQYF	TGTGCCAGCAGCCAAGTAAGAGGTACGCAGTATTTT	TRBJ2-3	-	TRBV3-1	-
CASSWSDEQYF	TGTGCCAGCAGTTGGTCCGACGAGCAGTACTTC	TRBJ2-7	-	TRBV6-6	-
CSASLSTGDTF	TGCAGTGCTAGCCTCTCAACAGGGGACACCTTC	TRBJ1-2	few	TRBV20-1	TRBD1
CASSPGQGTIETQYF	TGTGCCAGCTCACCGGGACAGGGGACCATAGAGACCCAGTACTTC	TRBJ2-5	few	TRBV18	TRBD1
CASSQGYSPADTQYF	TGTGCCAGCAGCCAAGGTTATAGCCCGGCAGATACGCAGTATTTT	TRBJ2-3	-	TRBV14	-
CASSLDGGASSPLHF	TGTGCCAGCAGCTTAGATGGGGGGGCGAGCTCACCCCTCCACTTT	TRBJ1-6	few	TRBV7-2	-
CASSDWTSSQTQYF	TGTGCCAGCAGTGATTGGACTAGCTCGCAGACCCAGTACTTC	TRBJ2-5	-	TRBV2	TRBD2
CASSPMGGPTYEQYF	TGTGCCAGCAGCCCAATGGGGGGACCGACCTACGAGCAGTACTTC	TRBJ2-7	-	TRBV7-9	-
CASSPSSSETYNEQFF	TGTGCCAGCAGCCCTAGTTCTAGCGAGACCTACAATGAGCAGTTCTTC	TRBJ2-1	few	TRBV9	-
CASCSPFYGQYF	TGTGCCAGCTGCTCGCCCTTCTACGGGCAGTACTTC	TRBJ2-7	-	TRBV7-2	-
CATSDGLPSYNEQFF	TGTGCCACCAGTGATGGACTACCCTCCTACAATGAGCAGTTCTTC	TRBJ2-1	-	TRBV24-1	-
CSARDPHSPKQGPFF	TGCAGTGCTAGAGATCCTCACTCCCCCAAACAGGGACCGTTTTTT	TRBJ1-4	once	TRBV20-1	-
CASSVAFWETQYF	TGTGCCAGCAGTGTGGCCTTTTGGGAGACCCAGTACTTC	TRBJ2-5	-	TRBV2	-